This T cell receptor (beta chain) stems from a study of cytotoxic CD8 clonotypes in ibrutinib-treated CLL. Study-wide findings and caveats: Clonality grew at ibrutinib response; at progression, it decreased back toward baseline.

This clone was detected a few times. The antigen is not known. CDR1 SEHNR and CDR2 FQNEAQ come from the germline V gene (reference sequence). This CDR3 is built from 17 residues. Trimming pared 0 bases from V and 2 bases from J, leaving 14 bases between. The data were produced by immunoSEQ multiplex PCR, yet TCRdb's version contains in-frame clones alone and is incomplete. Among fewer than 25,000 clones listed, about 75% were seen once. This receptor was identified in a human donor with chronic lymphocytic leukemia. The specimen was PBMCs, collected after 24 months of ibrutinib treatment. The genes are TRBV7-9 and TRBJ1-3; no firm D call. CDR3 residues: CASSLAEQRFTGNTIYF. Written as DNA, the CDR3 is TGTGCCAGCAGCTTAGCAGAACAGAGATTTACTGGAAACACCATATATTTT.